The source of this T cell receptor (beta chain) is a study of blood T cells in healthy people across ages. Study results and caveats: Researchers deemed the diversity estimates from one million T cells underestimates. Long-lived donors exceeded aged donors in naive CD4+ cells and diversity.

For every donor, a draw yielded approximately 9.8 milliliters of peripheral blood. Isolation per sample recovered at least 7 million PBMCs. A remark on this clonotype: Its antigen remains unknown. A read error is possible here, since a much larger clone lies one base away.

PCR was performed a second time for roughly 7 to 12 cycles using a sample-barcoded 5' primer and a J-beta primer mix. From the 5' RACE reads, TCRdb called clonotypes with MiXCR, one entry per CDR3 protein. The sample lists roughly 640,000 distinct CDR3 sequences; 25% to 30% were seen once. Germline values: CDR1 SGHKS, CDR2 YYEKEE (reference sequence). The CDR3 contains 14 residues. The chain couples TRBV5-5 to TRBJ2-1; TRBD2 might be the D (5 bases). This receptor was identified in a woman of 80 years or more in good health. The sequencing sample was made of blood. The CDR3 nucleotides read TGTGCCAGCACCGGGGAACATCGTGTTGATGAGCGGTTCTTC. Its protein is CASTGEHRVDERFF.